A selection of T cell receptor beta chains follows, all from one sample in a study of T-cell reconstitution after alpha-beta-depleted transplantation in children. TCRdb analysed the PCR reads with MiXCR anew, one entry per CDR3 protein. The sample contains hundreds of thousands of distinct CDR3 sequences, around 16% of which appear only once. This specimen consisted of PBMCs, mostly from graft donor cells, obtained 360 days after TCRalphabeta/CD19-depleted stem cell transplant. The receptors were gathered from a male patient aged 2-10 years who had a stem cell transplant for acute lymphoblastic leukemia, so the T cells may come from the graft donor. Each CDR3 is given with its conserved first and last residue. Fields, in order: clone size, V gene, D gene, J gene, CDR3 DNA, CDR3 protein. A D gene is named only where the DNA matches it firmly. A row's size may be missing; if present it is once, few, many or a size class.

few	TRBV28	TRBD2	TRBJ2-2	TGTGCCAGCAGAGGTTGGGGGAGGGAGACCGGGGAGCTGTTTTTT	CASRGWGRETGELFF
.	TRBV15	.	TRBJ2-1	TGTGCCACCAGCAGAGATCTCAGGACAGCCCAATCCGAGCAGTTCTTC	CATSRDLRTAQSEQFF
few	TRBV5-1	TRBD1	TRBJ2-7	TGCGCCAGCAGCTTGGAGCCCGGGACAGGGTTGTACGAGCAGTACTTC	CASSLEPGTGLYEQYF
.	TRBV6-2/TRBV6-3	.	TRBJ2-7	TGTGCCAGCAGTTACTCGATGTGGCGGGAATCGGGGCCCTACGAGCAGTACTTC	CASSYSMWRESGPYEQYF
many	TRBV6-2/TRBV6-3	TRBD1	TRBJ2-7	TGTGCCAGCAGAAGGACAGGACCCTACGAGCAGTACTTC	CASRRTGPYEQYF
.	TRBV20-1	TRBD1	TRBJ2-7	TGCAGTGCTAGAGACTTCGGACAGGCGTCCTACGAGCAGTACTTC	CSARDFGQASYEQYF
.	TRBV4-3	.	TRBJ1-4	TGCGCCAGCAGCCAATTTTCCGGGGGCAGGAATGAAAAACTGTTTTTT	CASSQFSGGRNEKLFF
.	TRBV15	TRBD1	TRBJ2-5	TGTGCCACCAGCAGAGCGGACAGGGTGTTTTTAGAGACCCAGTACTTC	CATSRADRVFLETQYF
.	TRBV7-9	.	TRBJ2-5	TGTGCCAGCAGCTTAGGGCGGGACTCTCAAGAGACCCAGTACTTC	CASSLGRDSQETQYF
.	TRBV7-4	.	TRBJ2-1	TGTGCCAGTTGGAGTATTGCCGAGCGGCAGTTCTTC	CASWSIAERQFF